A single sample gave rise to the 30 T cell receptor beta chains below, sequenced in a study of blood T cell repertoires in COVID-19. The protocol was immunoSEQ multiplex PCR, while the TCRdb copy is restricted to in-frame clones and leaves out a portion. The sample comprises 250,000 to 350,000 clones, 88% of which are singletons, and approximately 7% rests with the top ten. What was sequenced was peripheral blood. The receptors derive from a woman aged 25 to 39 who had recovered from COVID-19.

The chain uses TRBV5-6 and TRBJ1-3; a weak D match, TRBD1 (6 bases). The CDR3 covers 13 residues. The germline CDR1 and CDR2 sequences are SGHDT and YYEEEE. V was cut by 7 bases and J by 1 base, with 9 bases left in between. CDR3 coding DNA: TGTGCCAGCCGACAGGTTTCTGGAAACACCATATATTTT. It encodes CASRQVSGNTIYF.

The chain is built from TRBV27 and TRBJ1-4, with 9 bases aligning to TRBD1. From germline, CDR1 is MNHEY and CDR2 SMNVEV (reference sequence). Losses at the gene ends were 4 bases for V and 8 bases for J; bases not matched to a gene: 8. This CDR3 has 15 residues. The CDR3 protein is CASSSGQGLGEKLFF. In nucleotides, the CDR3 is TGTGCCAGCAGTTCAGGACAGGGGCTAGGGGAAAAACTGTTTTTT.

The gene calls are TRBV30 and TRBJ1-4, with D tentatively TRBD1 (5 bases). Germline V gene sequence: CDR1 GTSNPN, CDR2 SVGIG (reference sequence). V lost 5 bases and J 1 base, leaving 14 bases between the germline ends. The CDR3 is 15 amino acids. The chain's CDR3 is CAWGGMWGTNEKLFF. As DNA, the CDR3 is TGTGCCTGGGGGGGGATGTGGGGAACTAATGAAAAACTGTTTTTT.

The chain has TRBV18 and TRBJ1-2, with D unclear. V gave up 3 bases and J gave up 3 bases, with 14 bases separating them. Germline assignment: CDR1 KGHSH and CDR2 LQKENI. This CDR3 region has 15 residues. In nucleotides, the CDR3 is TGTGCCAGCTCACCGGAGTTAGGCGGTCACTATGGCTACACCTTC. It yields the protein CASSPELGGHYGYTF.

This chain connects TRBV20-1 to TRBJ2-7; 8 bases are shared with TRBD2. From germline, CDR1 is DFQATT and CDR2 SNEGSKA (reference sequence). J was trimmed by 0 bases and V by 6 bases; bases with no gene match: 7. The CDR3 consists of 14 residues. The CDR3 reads CSASKRGFSYEQYF. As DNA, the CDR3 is TGCAGTGCAAGTAAGCGGGGGTTCTCCTACGAGCAGTACTTC.

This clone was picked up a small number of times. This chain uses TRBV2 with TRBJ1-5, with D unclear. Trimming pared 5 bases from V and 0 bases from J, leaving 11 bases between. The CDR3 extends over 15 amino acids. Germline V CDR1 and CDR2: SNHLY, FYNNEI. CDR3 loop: CASSTAGYSNQPQHF. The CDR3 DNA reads TGTGCCAGCAGTACCGCCGGGTATAGCAATCAGCCCCAGCATTTT.

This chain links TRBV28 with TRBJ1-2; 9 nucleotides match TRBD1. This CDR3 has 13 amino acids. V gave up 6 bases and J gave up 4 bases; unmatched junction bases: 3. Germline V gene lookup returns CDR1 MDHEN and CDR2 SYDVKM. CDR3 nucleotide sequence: TGTGCCAGCAGGGGACAGGGACCCTATGGCTACACCTTC. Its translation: CASRGQGPYGYTF.

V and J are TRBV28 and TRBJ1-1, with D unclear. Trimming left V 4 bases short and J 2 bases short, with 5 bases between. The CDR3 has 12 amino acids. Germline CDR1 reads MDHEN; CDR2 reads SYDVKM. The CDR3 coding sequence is TGTGCCAGCAGTTCAATTAACACTGAAGCTTTCTTT. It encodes CASSSINTEAFF.

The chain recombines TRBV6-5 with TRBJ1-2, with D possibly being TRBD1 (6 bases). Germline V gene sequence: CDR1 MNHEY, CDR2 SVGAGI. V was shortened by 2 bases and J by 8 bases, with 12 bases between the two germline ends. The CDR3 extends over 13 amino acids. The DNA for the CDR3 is TGTGCCAGCAGTTACACCTACAGGGAAGGCTACACCTTC. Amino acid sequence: CASSYTYREGYTF.

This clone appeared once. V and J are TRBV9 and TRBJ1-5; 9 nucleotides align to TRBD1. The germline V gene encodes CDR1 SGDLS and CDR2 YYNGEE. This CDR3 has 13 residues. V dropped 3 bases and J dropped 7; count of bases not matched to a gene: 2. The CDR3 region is CASSGDRDQPQHF. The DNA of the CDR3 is TGTGCCAGCAGCGGGGACAGGGACCAGCCCCAGCATTTT.

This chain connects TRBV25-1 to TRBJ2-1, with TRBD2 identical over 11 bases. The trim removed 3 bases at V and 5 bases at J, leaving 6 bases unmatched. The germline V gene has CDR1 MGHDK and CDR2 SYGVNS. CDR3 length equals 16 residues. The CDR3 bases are TGTGCCAGCAGTGATTTGACTAGCGGGGTGAACAATGAGCAGTTCTTC. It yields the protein CASSDLTSGVNNEQFF.

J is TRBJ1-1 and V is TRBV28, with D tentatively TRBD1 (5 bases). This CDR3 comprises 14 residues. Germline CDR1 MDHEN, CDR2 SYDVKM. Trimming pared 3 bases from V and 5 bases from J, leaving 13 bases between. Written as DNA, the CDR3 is TGTGCCAGCAGTTTCGGGGGTTCGTTGACTGAAGCTTTCTTT. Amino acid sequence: CASSFGGSLTEAFF.

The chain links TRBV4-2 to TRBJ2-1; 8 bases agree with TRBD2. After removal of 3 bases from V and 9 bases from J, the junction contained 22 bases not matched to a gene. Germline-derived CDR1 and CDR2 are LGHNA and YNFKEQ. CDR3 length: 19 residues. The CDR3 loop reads CASSQPGGLPGHNWGEQFF. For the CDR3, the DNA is TGTGCCAGCAGCCAGCCGGGGGGGTTACCGGGACACAACTGGGGTGAGCAGTTCTTC.

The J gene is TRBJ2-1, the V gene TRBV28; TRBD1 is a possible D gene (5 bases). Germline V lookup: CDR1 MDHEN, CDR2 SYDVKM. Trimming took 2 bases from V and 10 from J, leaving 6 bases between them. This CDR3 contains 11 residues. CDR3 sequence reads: CASSLGAEQFF. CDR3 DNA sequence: TGTGCCAGCAGTTTAGGGGCCGAGCAGTTCTTC.

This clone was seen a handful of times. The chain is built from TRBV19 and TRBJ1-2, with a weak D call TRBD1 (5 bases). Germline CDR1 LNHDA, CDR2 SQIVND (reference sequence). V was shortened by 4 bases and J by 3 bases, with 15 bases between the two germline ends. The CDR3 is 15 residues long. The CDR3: CASSTLGGAHYGYTF. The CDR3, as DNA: TGTGCCAGTAGTACGCTTGGAGGGGCTCACTATGGCTACACCTTC.

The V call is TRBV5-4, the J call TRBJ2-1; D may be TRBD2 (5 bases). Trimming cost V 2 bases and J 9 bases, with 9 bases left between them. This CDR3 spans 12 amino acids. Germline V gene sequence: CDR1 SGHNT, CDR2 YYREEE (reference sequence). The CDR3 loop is CASSFLAGEQFF. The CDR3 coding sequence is TGTGCCAGCAGCTTCCTAGCAGGTGAGCAGTTCTTC.

CDR3: CASSLQGSYEQYF. CDR3 nucleotides: TGTGCCAGCAGCCTACAGGGGTCCTACGAGCAGTACTTC. The gene calls are TRBV28 and TRBJ2-7, with TRBD1 matching 7 bases. The CDR3 extends over 13 amino acids. Germline loops: CDR1 MDHEN, CDR2 SYDVKM. Unmatched junction bases numbered 3, after V lost 6 bases and J lost 1 base. Using reference TRBV28 and TRBJ2-7 for the parts outside the CDR3, the full variable domain is DVKVTQSSRYLVKRTGEKVFLECVQDMDHENMFWYRQDPGLGLRLIYFSYDVKMKEKGDIPEGYSVSREKKERFSLILESASTNQTSMYLCASSLQGSYEQYFGPGTRLTVT.

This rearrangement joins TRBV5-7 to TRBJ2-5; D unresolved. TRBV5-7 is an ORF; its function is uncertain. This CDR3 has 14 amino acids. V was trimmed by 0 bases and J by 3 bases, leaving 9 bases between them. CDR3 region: CASSLASPEETQYF. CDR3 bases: TGTGCCAGCAGCTTGGCGAGTCCGGAAGAGACCCAGTACTTC.

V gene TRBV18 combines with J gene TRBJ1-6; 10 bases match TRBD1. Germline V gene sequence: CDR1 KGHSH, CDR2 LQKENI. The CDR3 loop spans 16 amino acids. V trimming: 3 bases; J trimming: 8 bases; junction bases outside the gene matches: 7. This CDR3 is CASSPPGTGDYSPLHF. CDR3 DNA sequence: TGTGCCAGCTCACCCCCGGGGACAGGGGATTATTCACCCCTCCACTTT.

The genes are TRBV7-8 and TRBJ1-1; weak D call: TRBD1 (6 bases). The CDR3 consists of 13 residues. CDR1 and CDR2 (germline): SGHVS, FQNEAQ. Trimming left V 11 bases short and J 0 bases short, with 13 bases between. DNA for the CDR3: TGTGCCTGTTCGACAGGAGTGAACACTGAAGCTTTCTTT. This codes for CACSTGVNTEAFF.

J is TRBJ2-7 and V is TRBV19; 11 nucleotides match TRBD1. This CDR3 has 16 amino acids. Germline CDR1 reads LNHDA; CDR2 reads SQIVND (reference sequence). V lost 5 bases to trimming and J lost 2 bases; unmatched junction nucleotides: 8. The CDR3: CASSPRDRGYTYEQYF. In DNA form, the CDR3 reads TGTGCCAGTAGTCCCAGGGACAGGGGGTACACCTACGAGCAGTACTTC.

The CDR3 DNA follows: TGCGCCAGCAGCCCCCGACAGTCCAATCAGCCCCAGCATTTT. Encoded protein: CASSPRQSNQPQHF. The chain links TRBV4-1 to TRBJ1-5, with D possibly TRBD1 on 5 matching bases. CDR1 is MGHRA, CDR2 YSYEKL, per germline. The length of the CDR3 is 14 residues. Trimming shortened V by 4 bases and J by 3 bases, and 10 bases separated the two germline ends.

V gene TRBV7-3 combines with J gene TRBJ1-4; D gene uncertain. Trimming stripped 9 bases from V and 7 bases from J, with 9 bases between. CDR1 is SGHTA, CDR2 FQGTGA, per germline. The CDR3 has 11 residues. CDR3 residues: CARRHVEKLFF. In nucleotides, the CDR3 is TGTGCCAGGAGGCATGTTGAAAAACTGTTTTTT. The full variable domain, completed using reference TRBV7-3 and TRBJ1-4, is GAGVSQTPSNKVTEKGKYVELRCDPISGHTALYWYRQSLGQGPEFLIYFQGTGAADDSGLPNDRFFAVRPEGSVSTLKIQRTERGDSAVYLCARRHVEKLFFGSGTQLSVL.

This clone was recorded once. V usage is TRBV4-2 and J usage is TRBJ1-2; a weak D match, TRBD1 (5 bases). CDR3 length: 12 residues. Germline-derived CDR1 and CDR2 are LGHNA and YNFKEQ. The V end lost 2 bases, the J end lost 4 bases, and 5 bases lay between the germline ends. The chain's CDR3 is CASSQQGYGYTF. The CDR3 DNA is TGTGCCAGCAGCCAACAGGGCTATGGCTACACCTTC.

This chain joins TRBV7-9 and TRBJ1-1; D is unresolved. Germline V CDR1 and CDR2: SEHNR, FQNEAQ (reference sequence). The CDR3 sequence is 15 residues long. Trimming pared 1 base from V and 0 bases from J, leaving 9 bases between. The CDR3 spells CASSLGSQMNTEAFF. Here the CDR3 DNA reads TGTGCCAGCAGCTTAGGGTCACAAATGAACACTGAAGCTTTCTTT.

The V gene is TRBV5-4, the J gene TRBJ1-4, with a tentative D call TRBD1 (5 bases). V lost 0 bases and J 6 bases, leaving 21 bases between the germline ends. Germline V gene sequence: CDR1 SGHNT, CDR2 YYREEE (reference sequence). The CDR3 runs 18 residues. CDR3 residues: CASSLVPRAVGSDEKLFF. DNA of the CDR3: TGTGCCAGCAGCTTGGTCCCCAGGGCCGTCGGGTCGGATGAAAAACTGTTTTTT.

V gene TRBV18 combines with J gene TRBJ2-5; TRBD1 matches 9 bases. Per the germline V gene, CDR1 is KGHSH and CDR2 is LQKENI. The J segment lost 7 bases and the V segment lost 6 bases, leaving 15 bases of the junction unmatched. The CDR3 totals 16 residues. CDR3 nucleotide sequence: TGTGCCAGCTCCCAGATACAGGGGGCGCGAAGTGTGACCCAGTACTTC. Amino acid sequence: CASSQIQGARSVTQYF.

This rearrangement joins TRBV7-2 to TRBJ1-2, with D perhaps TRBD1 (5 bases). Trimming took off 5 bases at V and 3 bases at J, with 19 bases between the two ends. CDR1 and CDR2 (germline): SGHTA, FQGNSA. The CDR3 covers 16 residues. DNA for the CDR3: TGTGCCAGCAGCCCCAACCCCCGGGGGAGGGACTATGGCTACACCTTC. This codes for CASSPNPRGRDYGYTF.

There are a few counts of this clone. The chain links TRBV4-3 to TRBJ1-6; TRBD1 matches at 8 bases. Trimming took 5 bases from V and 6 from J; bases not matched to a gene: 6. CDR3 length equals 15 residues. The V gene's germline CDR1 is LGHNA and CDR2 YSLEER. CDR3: CASSLRQGTNSPLHF. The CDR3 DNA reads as TGCGCCAGCAGCTTACGACAGGGGACTAATTCACCCCTCCACTTT.

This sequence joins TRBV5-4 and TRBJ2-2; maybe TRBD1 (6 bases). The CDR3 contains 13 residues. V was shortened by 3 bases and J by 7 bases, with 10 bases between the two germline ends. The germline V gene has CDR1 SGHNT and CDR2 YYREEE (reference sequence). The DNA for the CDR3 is TGTGCCAGCAGCTACAGGGTTGACGGGGAGCTGTTTTTT. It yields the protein CASSYRVDGELFF.